This T cell receptor (beta chain) comes out of a study of blood T cell repertoires in COVID-19. Looking at the study overall: Samples of COVID-19 (acute and convalescent) were obtained from the United States, Italy and Spain. T cells, B-cell-depleted T cells, or PBMCs supplied cDNA or gDNA.

As processed by the authors: By means of reference gene primer amplification, nucleated cell counts were estimated. Profiled with immunoSEQ multiplex PCR; TCRdb holds only in-frame clones, not every one. V and J calls and clone size are copied from that table; D and trimming were computed from the DNA. The sample yields 120,000 or so clones, 88% seen once. The sequenced material came from peripheral blood. The clonotype originates from a human donor in a cohort sampled during active COVID-19.

CDR3 protein: CASSMGRVKEQYF. DNA of the CDR3: TGTGCCAGCAGCATGGGCAGGGTGAAAGAGCAGTACTTC. V usage is TRBV21-1 and J usage is TRBJ2-7; TRBD1, the table's D call, was not compared with the DNA. TRBV21-1 is noted as a pseudogene. The CDR3 length is 13 residues.